Here is one T cell receptor (beta chain) with its context. Its antigen remains undetermined. There are no base qualities to consult, and no much larger clone falls within one base. Participants in the prospective study were enrolled through a virtual design, were aged roughly 18 to 95 years, and lived in 24 United States geographic areas. In the prospective study, participants were assigned to cohorts based on the clinical history participants reported in a screening survey and a study questionnaire. For ImmuneRACE Cohort 3, a participant was defined as recovered based on two consecutive negative NP/OP PCR tests, clearance by a healthcare professional, or resolution of symptoms. Each participant in the prospective study had whole blood, serum and a nasopharyngeal or oropharyngeal swab collected by mobile phlebotomists. Participants in the prospective study had the option to provide additional blood draws and questionnaires over a 2-month period. Before DNA extraction, prospective study blood samples were shipped either frozen or at room temperature.

TCRbeta CDR3 regions were amplified from genomic DNA by means of the immunoSEQ Assay, a bias-controlled multiplex PCR. In the source study's methods: The number of nucleated cells in each sample was estimated by amplification of reference gene primers within the assay. To quantify the absolute abundance of each unique TCRbeta CDR3 rearrangement, sequence reads were collapsed and filtered. For each sample, productive Simpson clonality was calculated as the square root of Simpson's diversity index over productive rearrangements. TCRdb carries this immuneACCESS record with in-frame sequences only. Its versions omit some clonotypes, under half of them owing to an unresolved V gene in the studies checked, with the rest unexplained. That table supplies the V and J calls and clone size; D and trimming were determined from the DNA. In this sample the table shows just over 300,000 clones, 85% to 90% of which occur a single time. The top ten clonotypes cover approximately 4.1% of the sample.

This entry comes from a study of blood T cell repertoires in COVID-19 (dated by TCRdb to about 2020). At the level of the whole study: Samples from collaborators originated in the United States, Italy and Spain and spanned both the acute and convalescent phases of COVID-19. The prospective study material was composed of cDNA or gDNA derived from T cells, B-cell-depleted T cells, or PBMCs. Deeply sampled blood TCRbeta repertoires from subjects exposed to, actively infected with, or recovered from COVID-19 were included in the dataset. The repertoires were released in a freely available public database meant as a resource for research on the immune response to SARS-CoV-2. Samples were obtained from the ongoing ImmuneRACE study (first 160 participants) and from 950 to 1,500 subjects provided by 6 global collaborators. The sample metadata nearly always contained a de-identified subject ID, COVID-19 status, age in years and sex. Where HLA class I and class II types were available, the types were taken from metadata supplied by the sample provider, not from assay-based typing.

Findings and caveats that apply to the study as a whole: How much clinical and demographic metadata was included differed by source and by participant, and the metadata was provided uncurated.

The sample comprised PBMCs or T cells enriched from blood (not recorded which). The source is a man younger than 40 who had recovered from COVID-19.

The CDR3 in this case is CASTLLAGGYNEQFF. The nucleotides read TGTGCCAGCACTCTACTAGCGGGGGGCTACAATGAGCAGTTCTTC. The sequence joins TRBV27 to TRBJ2-1, with TRBD2 matching 12 junction bases. V lost 7 bases and J lost 3 bases, and the count of bases not matched to a germline gene is 4. According to the germline V gene (reference sequence), CDR1 reads MNHEY and CDR2 reads SMNVEV. Measured from the cysteine to the phenylalanine, the CDR3 is 15 residues long. The kept DNA is CDR3 alone, 45 bases in frame from the first base.